The clone carrying this T cell receptor (beta chain) was detected only once. Antigen: not known. The sample originates from a study of T cell responses to AZD1222 COVID-19 vaccine. Generated by immunoSEQ multiplex PCR, the TCRdb table keeps only in-frame clones and is missing some. The data contain some 200,000 clones, just over 90% of them singletons. General study points: The study reported that nearly half of spike-specific TCRs target unmutated variant regions. Elevations in Spike-specific TCR breadth and depth followed administration of two AZD1222 doses.

The sample was peripheral blood, taken on day 0 of AZD1222 vaccination. This clonotype was obtained from an adult in good health.

Here the CDR3 DNA reads TGTGCCAGCAGCTTAACAGGGGGGAAAAAATATTTT. It translates to CASSLTGGKKYF. J is TRBJ1-3 and V is TRBV7-3, with a possible D match to TRBD1 (6 bases). In germline, CDR1 is SGHTA, CDR2 FQGTGA. The ends were cut back, 0 bases at V and 15 bases at J, with 12 bases in the middle. This CDR3 spans 12 amino acids.